The rows below give T cell receptor beta chains drawn from one sample of a study of blood T cell repertoires in COVID-19. Repertoires were generated with immunoSEQ multiplex PCR, while TCRdb's copy carries only in-frame clones and drops some. The sample shows some 190,000 clones, 80% to 85% of them seen only once. Material for sequencing was PBMCs or T cells enriched from blood (not recorded which). These receptors all stem from a woman between 25 and 40 years old who had been exposed to COVID-19. CDR3s include the opening cysteine and the closing phenylalanine or tryptophan. The order of the fields is V gene, clone size, D gene, J gene, CDR3 protein, CDR3 DNA. A D gene is named only where the DNA matches it firmly. Part of the rows lack a size; the others show once, few, many or a class for expanded clones.

v_gene: TRBV2
abundance: -
d_gene: TRBD2
j_gene: TRBJ2-7
CDR3aa: CASHPGTSGGYEQYF
CDR3nt: TGTGCCAGCCATCCCGGGACTAGCGGGGGTTACGAGCAGTACTTC

v_gene: TRBV24-1
abundance: -
d_gene: TRBD2
j_gene: TRBJ2-2
CDR3aa: CATSDPTSGANTGELFF
CDR3nt: TGTGCCACCAGTGATCCGACTAGCGGGGCAAACACCGGGGAGCTGTTTTTT

v_gene: TRBV19
abundance: -
d_gene: TRBD2
j_gene: TRBJ2-3
CDR3aa: CASSSRTSGLGDTQYF
CDR3nt: TGTGCCAGTAGTTCCCGGACTAGCGGGTTGGGGGATACGCAGTATTTT

v_gene: TRBV11-2
abundance: -
d_gene: TRBD1
j_gene: TRBJ2-3
CDR3aa: CASSSVTIIQGAATQYF
CDR3nt: TGTGCCAGCAGCTCAGTAACGATCATACAGGGGGCGGCCACGCAGTATTTT

v_gene: TRBV19
abundance: -
d_gene: -
j_gene: TRBJ2-5
CDR3aa: CASSIGVRTAGQETQYF
CDR3nt: TGTGCCAGTAGTATCGGGGTACGCACCGCGGGCCAAGAGACCCAGTACTTC

v_gene: TRBV28
abundance: -
d_gene: TRBD1
j_gene: TRBJ2-7
CDR3aa: CASSPLVRDRGSYEQYF
CDR3nt: TGTGCCAGCAGTCCCCTTGTTCGGGACAGGGGGTCCTACGAGCAGTACTTC

v_gene: TRBV3-1/TRBV3-2
abundance: few
d_gene: TRBD1
j_gene: TRBJ1-2
CDR3aa: CASSEPGQGYGYTF
CDR3nt: TGTGCCAGCAGCGAACCGGGACAGGGATATGGCTACACCTTC

v_gene: TRBV27
abundance: -
d_gene: TRBD1
j_gene: TRBJ2-7
CDR3aa: CASSFTGAEQYF
CDR3nt: TGTGCCAGCAGTTTTACAGGGGCAGAGCAGTACTTC

v_gene: TRBV7-9
abundance: once
d_gene: -
j_gene: TRBJ2-5
CDR3aa: CASSFRPQETQYF
CDR3nt: TGTGCCAGCAGTTTCCGTCCGCAAGAGACCCAGTACTTC

v_gene: TRBV7-3
abundance: -
d_gene: TRBD1
j_gene: TRBJ1-1
CDR3aa: CASSLGQGTEAFF
CDR3nt: TGTGCCAGCAGCTTAGGACAGGGCACTGAAGCTTTCTTT

v_gene: TRBV6-5
abundance: -
d_gene: -
j_gene: TRBJ2-7
CDR3aa: CASSLIAGEQYF
CDR3nt: TGTGCCAGCAGCCTGATCGCCGGCGAGCAGTACTTC

v_gene: TRBV5-1
abundance: -
d_gene: -
j_gene: TRBJ1-2
CDR3aa: CASSLASTEDYGYTF
CDR3nt: TGCGCCAGCAGCTTGGCCTCGACAGAAGACTATGGCTACACCTTC

v_gene: TRBV18
abundance: -
d_gene: TRBD2
j_gene: TRBJ2-1
CDR3aa: CASSPLLAGVYNEQFF
CDR3nt: TGTGCCAGCTCTCCTCTACTAGCGGGGGTGTACAATGAGCAGTTCTTC

v_gene: TRBV30
abundance: -
d_gene: TRBD2
j_gene: TRBJ2-1
CDR3aa: CAWSVPGGGNEQFF
CDR3nt: TGTGCCTGGAGTGTACCGGGGGGAGGGAATGAGCAGTTCTTC

v_gene: TRBV18
abundance: -
d_gene: TRBD2
j_gene: TRBJ2-2
CDR3aa: CASSPLLAGVTGELFF
CDR3nt: TGTGCCAGCTCACCTCTGCTAGCGGGGGTAACCGGGGAGCTGTTTTTT

v_gene: TRBV10-3
abundance: -
d_gene: -
j_gene: TRBJ2-7
CDR3aa: CAIRGQVQGPYEQYF
CDR3nt: TGTGCCATCCGCGGCCAAGTACAGGGCCCCTACGAGCAGTACTTC